This section outlines one T cell receptor beta chain sequence together with its context. Which antigen it targets is not known. Nothing much larger sits one base from this clone, and base qualities are not available. This sample was included in a study of cytomegalovirus exposure and HLA in healthy donors (dated by TCRdb to the late 2010s). Looking at the study overall: In an earlier analysis of approximately 640 of the donors, about 270 Gb of sequence data and 90 million to 120 million unique TCR beta sequences from about 179 million T cells were reported. An early release that covered roughly 600 HLA-typed donors contained 250 to 350 gigabases of sequencing data and tens of millions of unique TCR sequences. Among the roughly 400 genotyped donors, about 83% belonged to the genetic ancestry cluster associated with self-reported Caucasian donors. The study was designed to test whether signatures of past pathogen exposure could be identified by cataloging public T cell receptors. The T cell repertoires of 666 subjects were profiled by immunosequencing and related to cytomegalovirus serostatus. A separate validation cohort of roughly 130 different subjects was used in addition to the 666-subject first cohort. The study combined high-throughput TCR immunosequencing, statistical association of individual TCRs with disease status, and machine learning to predict cytomegalovirus infection status. In a later analysis, previously published TCR beta repertoires from more than 500 donors were re-analyzed and high-resolution HLA genotyping was added so that TCR occurrence patterns could be studied. Rather than using new phenotypic data, the later analysis identified candidate immune exposures from TCR beta sequences and from how often those sequences occurred across donors. In an earlier analysis of over 550 of the donors, high-throughput TCR beta sequencing was used to judge whether each TCR beta V gene segment behaved as functional or pseudogenic. Donor age, sex, ethnicity and CMV serostatus were compiled alongside the repertoire data. A later genetic analysis used genome-wide SNP genotypes for about 65% of the 666 donors, treating that subset as a discovery cohort. Every repertoire in the discovery cohort had been generated on one and the same sequencing platform. Both class I and class II loci were covered by HLA typing, at four-digit resolution. The number of typed donors differed by locus: roughly 620-640 for A, B, C, DRB1 and DQB1; 500 to 550 for DQA1; approximately 610 for DPA1; and roughly 450 for DPB1. About five DR-DQ haplotypes were treated as single units for association and clustering because of strong linkage in the cohort. Among 300 to 500 genotyped donors of the cohort, an average of around 220,000 unique TCR beta nucleotide sequences was sequenced per donor, of which about 18% were non-productive.

Receptors were amplified or captured by the immunoSEQ multiplex PCR assay. A mixture of 60 forward primers for TCR Vbeta segments and 13 reverse primers for TCR Jbeta segments was used in the multiplex PCR. A multiplex PCR assay on genomic DNA amplified the CDR3 region of rearranged TCR beta genes. Amplified TCR beta libraries were sequenced as 87-base-pair reads on the Illumina HiSeq System. From the authors' description of their analysis: In a later analysis, tens of millions of unique TCR beta chains were counted across the approximately 620 repertoires, and about 9.9 million of these chains were shared by at least two donors. A nearest-neighbor algorithm error-corrected the raw reads and collapsed the reads into unique sequences, merging closely related sequences to remove PCR and sequencing errors. CDR3 sequences were aligned to IMGT reference sequences to assign V, D and J gene segments. For a sequence to be retained, a match of at least six nucleotides was required to both a V gene segment and a J gene segment. Rearrangements were classified as productive when the CDR3 lacked stop codons and remained in frame with V and J, and all other rearrangements were classified as non-productive. CDR3 was defined by IMGT convention, running from the second conserved V-encoded cysteine to the conserved J-encoded phenylalanine. In an earlier analysis of roughly 610 of the donors, sequences lacking an unambiguous match to a single V gene segment were excluded. An earlier analysis of fewer than 650 of the donors classified V segments as functional when productive rearrangements were above 56.7% and as segregating when the standard deviation between donors was above 5%. A statistical classification framework was developed to diagnose cytomegalovirus status using the catalog of TCR beta chain sequences. In a later analysis, V and J genes were assigned by comparing TCR nucleotide sequences against IMGT/GENE-DB human TR gene sequences. In a later analysis, CDR3 sequences and most-parsimonious VDJ recombination scenarios were assigned using the TCRdist pipeline. A later analysis defined each TCR beta chain by its CDR3 amino acid sequence plus V-gene family, and excluded reads lacking a unique V-gene family. A later analysis removed 500 to 600 highly shared, low-generation-probability nucleotide sequences to deal with suspected cross-contamination and a sequencing artifact. A later analysis calculated a clonal expansion index for each public chain from normalized within-repertoire ranks of inferred template counts. In a later analysis, generation probabilities were computed with a VDJ recombination model fitted to out-of-frame rearrangements, and the resulting probabilities were checked against IGoR. In a later analysis, hypergeometric tests were used to score TCR-TCR, TCR-HLA and TCR-CMV co-occurrence, with a repertoire-size bias correction applied to TCR pairs. False discovery rates were estimated in a later analysis by permuting HLA or CMV assignments 20 times. In a later analysis, co-occurring TCRs were grouped with DBSCAN, and TCRdist sequence similarity was added when clustering was performed within HLA-allele-positive subsets. Co-occurrence clustering excluded repertoires with fewer than 30,000 or more than 120,000 public chains, plus five with anomalous nucleotide sharing. TCRdb retrieved this table from immuneACCESS and kept in-frame rearrangements only. Not all clones are present; in checked studies, unresolved V genes account for under half, and no reason is known for the remainder. From that table come the V and J calls and clone size; the DNA was used to work out D and trimming. Here the sample has under 90,000 clones; roughly 77% occur a single time. Of the sample, 2% to 2.5% falls within the top ten clones.

The cohort comprised under 700 healthy bone marrow donors. All cohort members were sampled while nominally healthy, although unrecorded immune exposures were likely present. The donor was CMV seronegative and was included in the group of about 350 seronegative cohort members. Each donor provided a peripheral blood sample, and peripheral blood mononuclear cells were used for TCR beta sequencing. Genomic DNA was extracted from the blood cell samples with the Qiagen DNeasy Blood Extraction Kit. What the study reported, not specific to this receptor: Linkage disequilibrium might explain the correlated functional status among segregating V segments, but an unknown experimental factor could not be ruled out. Presence/absence analyses assumed roughly uniform sequencing depth across donors, an assumption that may not hold. A total of some 180 TCR beta chains were listed by the study as associated with cytomegalovirus. A few of the identified cytomegalovirus-associated TCR beta chains were confirmed in vitro to be specific for cytomegalovirus antigens. In an earlier analysis of around 600 of the donors, most TCR beta V segments were observed in productive rearrangements about 90% or about 30% of the time, broadly matching IMGT annotations. According to a later genetic analysis, donors in an Asian-associated ancestry cluster had fewer N-insertions in productive TCRs than the approximately 670-donor mean. Because counts were too low, 15 to 20 rarely observed V segments, including chromosome 9 orphons, were excluded from the earlier analysis of under 650 of the donors. Across donors, most TCR sequences were observed very rarely, whereas some public TCRs were present in many individuals. Strong co-occurrence of HLA alleles, especially DR and DQ, made assigning TCR associations to individual alleles difficult. Cytomegalovirus status was reported to be diagnosed by the classifier with high specificity and sensitivity in both the original and validation cohorts. Several of the top co-occurrence clusters appeared to be linked to parvovirus B19, influenza, CMV and Epstein-Barr virus, according to a later analysis. A later analysis associated about 16,000 TCR beta sequences with specific HLA alleles at a false discovery rate of 0.05. The cohort was sequenced for TCR beta chains only, and without alpha or paired-chain data the features that could be detected were limited. According to a later analysis, TCR association rates differed among HLA loci, with DRB1 alleles showing the most associated TCRs and HLA-C alleles showing the fewest. A further reported finding was that TCR beta sequences accurately predicted the HLA-A and HLA-B alleles for most subjects in the first cohort. Compared with equally common non-associated chains, HLA-associated TCR beta chains in a later analysis were more clonally expanded and had lower generation probabilities. For the cohort, immune exposure information was limited to CMV serostatus. Most CMV-associated TCR beta chains appeared to be HLA-restricted in a later analysis, and the HLA associations seemed to be driven largely by CMV exposure. Because HLA typing was unavailable for some donors at each locus, only the typed subset was used in association tests. According to the authors, the approach could potentially be generalized to other disease states and immunological phenotypes. A cluster of highly shared sequence variants was judged likely to be a technical artifact of the sequencing pipeline. In a later genetic analysis, a missense DCLRE1C variant was associated with V-gene and J-gene trimming of TCR beta chains, and the association was replicated in an independent cohort.

This TCR was sampled from a man aged 40-55 years in good health and CMV-seronegative. Input material: PBMCs.

The CDR3 protein is CASLGSGSTDTQYF. The sequenced DNA is TGTGCGAGCCTAGGTAGCGGGAGTACAGATACGCAGTATTTT. The chain is made from TRBV28 and TRBJ2-3; 9 junctional bases match TRBD2. Its CDR3 holds 14 amino acids, cysteine through phenylalanine. Only CDR3 DNA remains: 42 bases, in frame from the first base. The germline V gene gives CDR1 as MDHEN and CDR2 as SYDVKM.